The sequence of this T cell receptor (beta chain) was determined in a study of OX40 agonist ivuxolimab in advanced cancers. Points from the study as a whole: Determination of antigen specificity was not performed for the expanded peripheral T cells.

The germline CDR1 and CDR2 sequences are MNHNY and SVGAGI (reference sequence). V shed 6 bases and J shed 9 bases, with 12 bases lying between them. The CDR3 totals 11 residues. Details on this clone: Its antigen is not known.

Some clones are missing from TCRdb's copy, which holds only in-frame ones; the method was immunoSEQ multiplex PCR. The table shows tens of thousands of clones, with around 85% occurring only once. The TCR comes from an adult with an advanced solid tumor such as melanoma, head and neck, liver or kidney cancer. The source was CD4+ or CD8+ T cells sorted from blood, collected in a trial of the OX40 agonist ivuxolimab. J is TRBJ2-7 and V is TRBV6-6; D is possibly TRBD2 (5 bases). This CDR3 reads CASREARRQYF. The CDR3 DNA sequence: TGTGCCAGCAGGGAGGCGCGAAGGCAGTACTTC.